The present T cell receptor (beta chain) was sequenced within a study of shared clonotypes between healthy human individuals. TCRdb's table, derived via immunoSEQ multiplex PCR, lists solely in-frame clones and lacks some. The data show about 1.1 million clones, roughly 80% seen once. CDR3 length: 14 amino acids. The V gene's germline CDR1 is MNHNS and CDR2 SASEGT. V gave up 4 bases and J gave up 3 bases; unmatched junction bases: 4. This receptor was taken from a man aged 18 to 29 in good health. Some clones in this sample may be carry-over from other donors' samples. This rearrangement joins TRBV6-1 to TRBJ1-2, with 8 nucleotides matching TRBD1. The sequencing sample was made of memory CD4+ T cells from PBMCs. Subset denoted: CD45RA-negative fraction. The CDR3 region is CASSGAGGYYGYTF. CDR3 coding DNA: TGTGCCAGCAGTGGGGCAGGGGGCTACTATGGCTACACCTTC.